Here is one T cell receptor beta chain with its context. The sample comes from a study of shared clonotypes between healthy human individuals. V gave up 4 bases and J gave up 5 bases; unmatched junction bases: 11. CDR1 and CDR2 from the germline V gene are MNHEY and SVGAGI. CDR3 length: 15 amino acids. The repertoire was sequenced with immunoSEQ multiplex PCR; TCRdb's copy has only in-frame clones and lacks some. The sample carries hundreds of thousands of clones, 74% recorded once. This TCR derives from a woman aged 25 to 45 in good health. The chain has TRBV6-5 and TRBJ2-7; 7 nucleotides line up with TRBD2. The sequenced sample consisted of memory CD4+ T cells sorted from blood. Specified subset: CD45RA-negative fraction. CDR3 residues: CASSSWGGSTNEQYF. Written as DNA, the CDR3 is TGTGCCAGCAGTTCCTGGGGCGGGAGTACCAACGAGCAGTACTTC.